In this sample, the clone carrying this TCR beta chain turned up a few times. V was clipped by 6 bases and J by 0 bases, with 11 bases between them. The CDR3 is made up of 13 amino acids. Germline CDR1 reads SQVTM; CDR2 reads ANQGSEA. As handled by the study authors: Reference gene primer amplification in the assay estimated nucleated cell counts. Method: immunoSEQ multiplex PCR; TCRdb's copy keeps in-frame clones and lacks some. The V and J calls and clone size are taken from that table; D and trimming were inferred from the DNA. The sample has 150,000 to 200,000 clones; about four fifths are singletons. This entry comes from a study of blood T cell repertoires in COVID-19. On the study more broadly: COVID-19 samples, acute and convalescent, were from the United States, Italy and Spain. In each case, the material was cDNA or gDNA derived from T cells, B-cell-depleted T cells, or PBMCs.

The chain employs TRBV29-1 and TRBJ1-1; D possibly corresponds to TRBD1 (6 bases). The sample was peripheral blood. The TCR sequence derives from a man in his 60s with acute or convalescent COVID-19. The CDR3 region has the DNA TGCAGCGTCGGACAGACCATGAACACTGAAGCTTTCTTT. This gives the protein CSVGQTMNTEAFF. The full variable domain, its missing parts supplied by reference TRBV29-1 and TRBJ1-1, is SAVISQKPSRDICQRGTSLTIQCQVDSQVTMMFWYRQQPGQSLTLIATANQGSEATYESGFVIDKFPISRPNLTFSTLTVSNMSPEDSSIYLCSVGQTMNTEAFFGQGTRLTVV.